This is a list of T cell receptor beta chains from one sample in a study of cytomegalovirus exposure and HLA in healthy donors. Data came from immunoSEQ multiplex PCR; TCRdb stores just in-frame clones and leaves some out. The sample yields 150,000 to 200,000 clones, roughly 74% seen once. Sequencing was performed on PBMCs. The receptors shown here come from a woman younger than 45 in good health and CMV-seropositive. Each CDR3 is given with its conserved first and last residue. D genes are given only for firm matches.

v_gene,j_gene,d_gene,CDR3aa
TRBV25-1,TRBJ2-5,TRBD2,CARETSGGFFETQYF
TRBV7-3,TRBJ1-2,TRBD1,CASGEGGVGYGYTF
TRBV5-1,TRBJ1-1,.,CASSLEGRADEAFF
TRBV6-1,TRBJ2-2,TRBD1,CASSVGTGGAIWTGELFF
TRBV10-1,TRBJ2-5,TRBD2,CASSDPGRGETQYF
TRBV7-2,TRBJ2-7,.,CASSLILAYEQYF
TRBV27,TRBJ1-5,.,CASSLAGGQPQHF
TRBV5-6,TRBJ1-5,.,CASSFQGSNQPQHF
TRBV9,TRBJ2-2,.,CASSVGPSPTGELFF
TRBV28,TRBJ2-1,TRBD1,CASSPDREVVDEQFF
TRBV5-1,TRBJ1-1,TRBD1,CASSYPGTGGRSDTEAFF
TRBV28,.,TRBD2,CASTTGGAYEQYF
TRBV19,TRBJ1-2,.,CASSNRARAYGYTF
TRBV19,TRBJ2-2,.,CASWSNGELFF
TRBV6-1,TRBJ2-3,TRBD1,CASSEGRTGADTQYF
TRBV5-6,TRBJ2-7,TRBD1,CASSFGTGEGEQYF
TRBV27,TRBJ2-2,.,CASSSGQYTGELFF
TRBV9,TRBJ2-5,.,CASSVDRFQETQYF
TRBV5-6,TRBJ2-7,.,CASSRSYEQYF
TRBV6-6,.,TRBD1,CASNKGAASYEQYF
TRBV9,TRBJ2-3,TRBD2,CASSVLLAGDTDTQYF
TRBV28,TRBJ1-2,TRBD1,CASTPGGTGAGYTF
TRBV10-3,TRBJ2-1,TRBD2,CAISATSGNEQFF
TRBV29-1,TRBJ1-2,TRBD1,CSAGEPQGARYGYTF
TRBV28,TRBJ1-4,.,CASSRTATNEKLFF
TRBV11-2,TRBJ1-2,.,CASSRIQLYGYTF
TRBV7-9,TRBJ1-1,TRBD1,CASSFEGATDAAFF
TRBV4-1,TRBJ1-5,.,CASSQAQGLHSNQPQHF
TRBV7-2,TRBJ2-5,TRBD2,CASSQGLAEGVQYF
TRBV6-1,TRBJ2-7,.,CASSEGQLYEQYF
TRBV11-3,TRBJ2-2,.,CASRPPGHQNTGELFF
TRBV5-6,TRBJ2-7,TRBD2,CASSAGGSYEQYF
TRBV7-9,TRBJ2-7,.,CASSFGGGSYEQYF
TRBV6-1,TRBJ1-3,.,CASRTGSGNTIYF
TRBV11-2,TRBJ2-2,TRBD1,CASSRRDRADGELFF
TRBV7-2,TRBJ2-2,TRBD1,CASSTTGERAGELFF
TRBV19,TRBJ2-7,TRBD1,CASSHRDRGLEQYF
TRBV28,TRBJ1-4,TRBD1,CASSSAGTVQEKLFF
TRBV19,TRBJ2-7,TRBD1,CASSSDRAAEQYF
TRBV27,TRBJ2-2,TRBD1,CASSRTGGTGELFF
TRBV11-1,TRBJ2-3,.,CASSVYADTQYF
TRBV5-1,TRBJ1-5,.,CASSLKDRGFTGNQPQHF
TRBV5-6,TRBJ2-5,TRBD1,CASSLGGDRGQETQYF
TRBV13,TRBJ2-7,TRBD1,CASSFQGTGSYEQYF
TRBV29-1,TRBJ2-7,.,CSAIHPPPYEQYF
TRBV2,.,TRBD2,CASNAGAYEQYF
TRBV5-4,TRBJ2-3,TRBD2,CASSLGAGVQDTQYF
TRBV18,TRBJ1-3,.,CASSPQAGVSGNTIYF
TRBV5-1,TRBJ2-3,.,CASSRDRKRDTQYF
TRBV5-6,TRBJ2-2,TRBD1,CASSHITGVGELFF
TRBV7-8,TRBJ2-3,.,CASSIRTGLMTDTQYF